The 30 T cell receptor beta chains listed next were all sequenced from one sample in a study of monozygotic twins with cystic fibrosis. The data were produced by immunoSEQ multiplex PCR, yet TCRdb's version contains in-frame clones alone and is incomplete. The sample comprises some 33,000 clones, 85% to 95% of which are singletons, and about 0.2% rests with the top ten. Sequenced material: blood. Every receptor here comes from a boy aged 2 to 10 with cystic fibrosis.

This chain links TRBV7-3 with TRBJ2-3; D could derive from TRBD1 or TRBD2 (8 bases each). The CDR3 consists of 18 residues. Trimming took off 5 bases at V and 1 base at J, with 22 bases between the two ends. Germline V gives CDR1 SGHTA, CDR2 FQGTGA. CDR3 nucleotide sequence: TGTGCCAGCAGCCCCCGCGGGGGGACAGGACGGGGCACAGATACGCAGTATTTT. As protein: CASSPRGGTGRGTDTQYF.

The J gene is TRBJ2-3, the V gene TRBV13; 12 bases match TRBD2. V lost 5 bases, J lost 4 bases, and 4 bases stayed unmatched. Looked up from germline, CDR1 is PRHDT and CDR2 is FYEKMQ (reference sequence). There are 15 residues in the CDR3. The CDR3 spells CASSTRTSGADTQYF. CDR3 sequence (DNA): TGTGCCAGCAGCACCCGGACTAGCGGGGCAGATACGCAGTATTTT.

This sequence joins TRBV13 and TRBJ2-3; D call uncertain. The germline V gene has CDR1 PRHDT and CDR2 FYEKMQ (reference sequence). V lost 4 bases, J lost 5 bases, and 10 bases lay in between. The CDR3 covers 13 residues. CDR3 DNA sequence: TGTGCCAGCAGCTCCTCCCACAGAGATACGCAGTATTTT. It translates to CASSSSHRDTQYF.

The chain has TRBV9 and TRBJ1-2; no definite D call. The CDR3 spans 13 residues. Germline V lookup: CDR1 SGDLS, CDR2 YYNGEE. Deletions cut 0 bases from V and 4 bases from J, with 7 bases between. The CDR3 region has the DNA TGTGCCAGCAGCGTAGGTCTTAGCTATGGCTACACCTTC. As protein: CASSVGLSYGYTF. The full variable domain, in which reference TRBV9 and TRBJ1-2 provide the parts outside the CDR3, is DSGVTQTPKHLITATGQRVTLRCSPRSGDLSVYWYQQSLDQGLQFLIQYYNGEERAKGNILERFSAQQFPDLHSELNLSSLELGDSALYFCASSVGLSYGYTFGSGTRLTVV.

The chain combines TRBV5-1 with TRBJ1-1; tentative D call: TRBD1 (6 bases). The V end lost 2 bases, the J end lost 5 bases, and 10 bases lay between the germline ends. Germline assignment: CDR1 SGHRS and CDR2 YFSETQ. This CDR3 region has 13 residues. CDR3 region: CASSLDRGTEAFF. As DNA, the CDR3 is TGCGCCAGCAGCTTAGATAGGGGGACTGAAGCTTTCTTT.

A remark on this clone: The sample has other DNA sequences that encode this CDR3 too. The V call is TRBV27, the J call TRBJ2-7; tentatively, D is TRBD2 (5 bases). Germline V gene data show CDR1 as MNHEY and CDR2 as SMNVEV (reference sequence). Trimming pared 6 bases from V and 0 bases from J, leaving 9 bases between. The CDR3 extends over 13 amino acids. Here the CDR3 DNA reads TGTGCCAGCAGCTTCGGAGGCTCCTACGAGCAGTACTTC. It codes for CASSFGGSYEQYF.

V and J are TRBV27 and TRBJ2-3; maybe TRBD1 (7 bases). CDR1 is MNHEY and CDR2 is SMNVEV in the germline V gene (reference sequence). With 10 bases removed from V and 0 bases from J, the gap between germline ends came to 14 bases. CDR3 length: 14 residues. CDR3 in amino acids: CATRGDISTDTQYF. DNA of the CDR3: TGTGCCACCAGGGGGGACATCAGCACAGATACGCAGTATTTT.

The gene calls are TRBV6-5 and TRBJ2-7, with D possibly being TRBD1 (6 bases). CDR1 and CDR2 from the germline V gene are MNHEY and SVGAGI. Trimming removed 7 bases at V and 4 bases at J, with 17 bases between. The CDR3 runs to 14 residues. The CDR3 reads CASTQVAQGYEQYF. As DNA, the CDR3 is TGTGCCAGCACCCAGGTCGCACAGGGTTACGAGCAGTACTTC.

The V call is TRBV7-2, the J call TRBJ2-2; no firm D call. Trimming left V 2 bases short and J 6 bases short, with 10 bases between. The CDR3 spans 14 residues. CDR1 and CDR2 (germline): SGHTA, FQGNSA. CDR3 in DNA: TGTGCCAGCAGCTTACCAATCATACCCGGGGAGCTGTTTTTT. Amino acid sequence: CASSLPIIPGELFF.

The V call is TRBV10-3, the J call TRBJ1-1; TRBD1 matches at 7 bases. The J segment lost 7 bases and the V segment lost 8 bases, leaving 10 bases of the junction unmatched. The CDR3 spans 13 residues. Germline loops: CDR1 ENHRY, CDR2 SYGVKD. CDR3 sequence (DNA): TGTGCCATCTCCGAGCCCCGGGACAGTGAAGCTTTCTTT. This codes for CAISEPRDSEAFF.

The V and J genes are TRBV4-1 and TRBJ1-1, with unresolved D. The CDR3 totals 16 residues. The V and J ends lost 0 bases and 0 bases respectively, with 11 bases between them. Germline V gene data show CDR1 as MGHRA and CDR2 as YSYEKL. CDR3 protein: CASSQDGRAMNTEAFF. CDR3 nucleotide sequence: TGCGCCAGCAGCCAAGACGGGCGGGCTATGAACACTGAAGCTTTCTTT.

This sequence joins TRBV7-6 and TRBJ2-2; 8 bases fit TRBD1. The CDR3 spans 16 residues. With 5 bases clipped from V and 1 base from J, the junction kept 6 bases outside the gene matches. Germline V gives CDR1 SGHVS, CDR2 FNYEAQ. This chain's CDR3 is CASSPQGQENTGELFF. The CDR3 bases are TGTGCCAGCAGCCCCCAGGGACAGGAGAACACCGGGGAGCTGTTTTTT.

V usage is TRBV9 and J usage is TRBJ1-3; TRBD1 matches 7 bases. After removal of 3 bases from V and 0 bases from J, the junction contained 15 bases not matched to a gene. The CDR3 loop spans 19 amino acids. The V gene's germline CDR1 is SGDLS and CDR2 YYNGEE. The DNA for the CDR3 is TGTGCCAGCAGCGCCGGAGTCGGGACAGCATACCTCTCTGGAAACACCATATATTTT. Encoded protein: CASSAGVGTAYLSGNTIYF.

Here the CDR3 DNA reads TGCGCCAGCAGTCACCCGGGCGGGGGCACTGAAGCTTTCTTT. This translates into CASSHPGGGTEAFF. This chain links TRBV23-1 with TRBJ1-1, with D maybe TRBD1 (5 bases). TRBV23-1 is recorded as an ORF, its role being uncertain. Between the trimmed V and J ends, which lost 3 bases and 4 bases, there was a span of 12 bases. The CDR3 length is 14 residues.

This chain connects TRBV7-2 to TRBJ1-5; D perhaps matches TRBD1 (5 bases). There are 14 residues in the CDR3. V was shortened by 1 base and J by 4 bases, with 8 bases between the two germline ends. The germline V gene has CDR1 SGHTA and CDR2 FQGNSA. The CDR3 nucleotides are TGTGCCAGCAGCTTAGGGGCAGGGAATCAGCCCCAGCATTTT. The encoded protein is CASSLGAGNQPQHF.

The CDR3: CASNPMGDYGYTF. Written as DNA, the CDR3 is TGTGCCAGCAACCCAATGGGGGACTATGGCTACACCTTC. The rearrangement uses TRBV6-1 and TRBJ1-2; tentatively, D is TRBD1 (5 bases). This CDR3 has 13 amino acids. Germline lookup yields CDR1 MNHNS and CDR2 SASEGT. V was pared by 7 bases and J by 3 bases, with 12 bases between.

This sequence joins TRBV6-6 and TRBJ1-5, with 10 nucleotides matching TRBD1. Unmatched junction bases numbered 1, after V lost 1 base and J lost 4 bases. The V gene's germline CDR1 is MNHNY and CDR2 SVGAGI (reference sequence). The CDR3 contains 15 residues. CDR3 in DNA: TGTGCCAGCAGTTACTGGACAGGGGGTAATCAGCCCCAGCATTTT. Translating it yields CASSYWTGGNQPQHF.

This clone came up once. The chain joins TRBV19 to TRBJ2-1, with 11 bases aligning to TRBD2. Looked up from germline, CDR1 is LNHDA and CDR2 is SQIVND (reference sequence). V dropped 4 bases and J dropped 7; count of bases not matched to a gene: 6. The CDR3 has 15 amino acids. The CDR3 protein is CASSNGTSGMNEQFF. For the CDR3, the DNA is TGTGCCAGTAGTAACGGGACTAGCGGAATGAATGAGCAGTTCTTC.

This clone was seen a handful of times. The rearrangement links TRBV7-9 to TRBJ1-2; D not certain. V was cut by 2 bases and J by 0 bases, with 10 bases left in between. The CDR3 has 15 amino acids. Germline CDR1 and CDR2: SEHNR and FQNEAQ (reference sequence). The CDR3 sequence is CASSLMSGSNYGYTF. The CDR3 DNA follows: TGTGCCAGCAGCTTAATGTCAGGATCTAACTATGGCTACACCTTC.

The chain couples TRBV11-3 to TRBJ2-1; maybe TRBD2 (5 bases). Trimming cost V 0 bases and J 0 bases, with 9 bases left between them. Germline V gives CDR1 SGHNT, CDR2 YENEEA. CDR3 length equals 16 residues. CDR3 bases: TGTGCCAGCAGCTTAGAGGACTGGGGCTCCTACAATGAGCAGTTCTTC. Protein product: CASSLEDWGSYNEQFF.

V gene TRBV7-2 combines with J gene TRBJ1-1, with a weak D call TRBD1 (5 bases). V was pared by 1 base and J by 5 bases, with 20 bases between. CDR1 SGHTA and CDR2 FQGNSA come from the germline V gene. The CDR3 runs to 17 residues. For the CDR3, the DNA is TGTGCCAGCAGCTTAGTAGCGGTGGTCGGGGGGGGAACTGAAGCTTTCTTT. Translating it yields CASSLVAVVGGGTEAFF.

This clone occurred once. CDR3 amino acids: CASSLGATSSGNTIYF. For the CDR3, the DNA is TGTGCCAGCAGCTTAGGAGCTACGAGCTCTGGAAACACCATATATTTT. The chain uses TRBV7-6 and TRBJ1-3; D call uncertain. Germline loops: CDR1 SGHVS, CDR2 FNYEAQ. Trimming left V 1 base short and J 0 bases short, with 10 bases between. This CDR3 spans 16 amino acids. Combining the CDR3 with reference TRBV7-6 and TRBJ1-3 gives the whole variable domain GAGVSQSPRYKVTKRGQDVALRCDPISGHVSLYWYRQALGQGPEFLTYFNYEAQQDKSGLPNDRFSAERPEGSISTLTIQRTEQRDSAMYRCASSLGATSSGNTIYFGEGSWLTVV.

This chain links TRBV2 with TRBJ2-7, with D possibly TRBD1 on 6 matching bases. The V gene lost 6 bases and the J gene lost 0 bases, with 12 bases spanning the gap. CDR1 and CDR2 from the germline V gene are SNHLY and FYNNEI. The CDR3 is 14 amino acids. CDR3 sequence: CASSPGQISYEQYF. DNA for the CDR3: TGTGCCAGCAGCCCGGGACAAATCTCCTACGAGCAGTACTTC.

This sequence joins TRBV27 and TRBJ2-2, with D possibly TRBD1 on 6 matching bases. The CDR3 covers 17 residues. Deletions cut 2 bases from V and 0 bases from J, with 13 bases between. Germline V gene data show CDR1 as MNHEY and CDR2 as SMNVEV (reference sequence). The CDR3, as DNA: TGTGCCAGCAGTTTAGATTGGGGGCAGGCGAACACCGGGGAGCTGTTTTTT. Translation gives CASSLDWGQANTGELFF.

V is TRBV7-6 and J is TRBJ1-2; TRBD1 matches at 8 bases. The CDR3 extends over 12 amino acids. CDR1 and CDR2 (germline): SGHVS, FNYEAQ. J gave up 4 bases and V 5 bases, and 0 bases lay outside the gene matches. The CDR3 sequence is CASSTGGYGYTF. The DNA for the CDR3 is TGTGCCAGCAGCACAGGGGGCTATGGCTACACCTTC.

There are a few counts of this clone. V and J are TRBV13 and TRBJ1-2; D call uncertain. This CDR3 contains 15 residues. Trimming left V 1 base short and J 4 bases short, with 13 bases between. From germline, CDR1 is PRHDT and CDR2 FYEKMQ (reference sequence). Here the CDR3 DNA reads TGTGCCAGCAGCTTAGTCGGAGGATTCGGCTATGGCTACACCTTC. Amino acids: CASSLVGGFGYGYTF.

The chain recombines TRBV15 with TRBJ2-5, with D possibly being TRBD2 (6 bases). The CDR3 is made up of 16 amino acids. Trimming took off 1 base at V and 2 bases at J, with 14 bases between the two ends. Germline V gene sequence: CDR1 LNHNV, CDR2 YYDKDF (reference sequence). The CDR3, as DNA: TGTGCCACCAGCAGAGCCACGGCGGGGCCTCAAGAGACCCAGTACTTC. Its protein product is CATSRATAGPQETQYF.

V is TRBV19 and J is TRBJ1-5; 7 bases agree with TRBD1. The CDR3 has 18 amino acids. The V gene's germline CDR1 is LNHDA and CDR2 SQIVND (reference sequence). The trim removed 3 bases at V and 0 bases at J, leaving 11 bases unmatched. CDR3 loop: CASSIPMRQGFSNQPQHF. The DNA for the CDR3 is TGTGCCAGTAGTATCCCGATGAGACAGGGATTTAGCAATCAGCCCCAGCATTTT.

The chain carries TRBV4-2 and TRBJ1-2; 7 bases align to TRBD1. V lost 1 base, J lost 4 bases, and 3 bases stayed unmatched. The CDR3 is 14 residues long. Germline assignment: CDR1 LGHNA and CDR2 YNFKEQ. DNA of the CDR3: TGTGCCAGCAGCCAAGTACAGGGGACCTATGGCTACACCTTC. It is translated as CASSQVQGTYGYTF.

The genes are TRBV29-1 and TRBJ1-2; the D is unclear. Germline assignment: CDR1 SQVTM and CDR2 ANQGSEA. The CDR3 covers 12 residues. V was pared by 2 bases and J by 1 base, with 5 bases between. This chain's CDR3 is CSVEQNNYGYTF. In DNA form, the CDR3 reads TGCAGCGTTGAACAGAATAACTATGGCTACACCTTC.